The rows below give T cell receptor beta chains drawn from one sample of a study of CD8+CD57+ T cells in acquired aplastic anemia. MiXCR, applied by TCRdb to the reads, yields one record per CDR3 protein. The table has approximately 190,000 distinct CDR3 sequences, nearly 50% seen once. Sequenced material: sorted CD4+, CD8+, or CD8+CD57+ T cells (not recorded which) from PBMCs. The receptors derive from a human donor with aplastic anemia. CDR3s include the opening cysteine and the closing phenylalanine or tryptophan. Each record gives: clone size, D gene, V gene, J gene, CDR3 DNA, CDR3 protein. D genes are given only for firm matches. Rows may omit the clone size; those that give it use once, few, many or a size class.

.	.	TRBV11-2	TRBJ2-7	TGTGCCAGCAGCTTAAGCTCACGGGTGGACGAGCAGTACTTC	CASSLSSRVDEQYF
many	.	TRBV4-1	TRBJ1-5	TGCGCCAGCAGCCGTGGGGGAATAAGCAATCAGCCCCAGCATTTT	CASSRGGISNQPQHF
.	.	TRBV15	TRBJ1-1	TGTGCCACCAGCAGAGATACTGAAGCTTTCTTT	CATSRDTEAFF
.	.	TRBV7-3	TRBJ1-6	TGTGCCAGCAGCTTAACGGGGGGCGGTTCACCCCTCCACTTT	CASSLTGGGSPLHF
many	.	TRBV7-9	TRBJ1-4	TGTGCCAGCAGCTTCCCGGACAGTCTTAGAGGTGAAAAACTGTTTTTT	CASSFPDSLRGEKLFF
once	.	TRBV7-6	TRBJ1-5	TGTGCCAGCAGCTTAGGGGAAAGTTTGCCCCAGCATTTT	CASSLGESLPQHF
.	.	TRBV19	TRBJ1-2	TGTGCCAGTATGTGGGATAACTATGGCTACACCTTC	CASMWDNYGYTF
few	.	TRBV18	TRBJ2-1	TGTGCCAGCTCGGTTGATTGGGGACGGGAGCAGTTCTTC	CASSVDWGREQFF
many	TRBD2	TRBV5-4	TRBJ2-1	TGTGCCAGCAGCTTGGGGACTAGCGAGACTAATGAGCAGTTCTTC	CASSLGTSETNEQFF
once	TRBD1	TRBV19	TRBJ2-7	TGTGCCAGTAGTGGAACCGGGACAGGTATTACCGAGCAGTACTTC	CASSGTGTGITEQYF
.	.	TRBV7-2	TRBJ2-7	TGTGCCAGCAGCTTAATGGGGAACTACGAGCAGTACTTC	CASSLMGNYEQYF
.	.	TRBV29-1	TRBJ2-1	TGCAGCGTTGAGGACACCTACAATGAGCAGTTCTTC	CSVEDTYNEQFF
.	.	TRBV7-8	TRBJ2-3	TGTGCCAGCAGCTTCGGAGCCGATACGCAGTATTTT	CASSFGADTQYF
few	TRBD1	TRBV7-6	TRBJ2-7	TGTGCCAGCAGCAGGACAGGGGGCTCCCACGAGCAGTACTTC	CASSRTGGSHEQYF
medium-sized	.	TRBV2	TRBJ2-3	TGTGCCAGCAGTGCGATGCGGGACACAGATACGCAGTATTTT	CASSAMRDTDTQYF
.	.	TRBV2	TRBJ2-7	TGTGCCAGCAGCCAACATCCGGGACGGTACGAGCAGTACTTC	CASSQHPGRYEQYF
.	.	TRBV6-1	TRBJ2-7	TGTGCCAGCAGTGAAGATCAGACATACTACGAGCAGTACTTC	CASSEDQTYYEQYF
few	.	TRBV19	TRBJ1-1	TGTGCCAGTACCACTCCAGGGTTAGGGACTGAAGCTTTCTTT	CASTTPGLGTEAFF
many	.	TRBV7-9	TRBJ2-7	TGTGCCAGCAGCCCAAGCAGCCCAGTAAAGCAGTACTTC	CASSPSSPVKQYF
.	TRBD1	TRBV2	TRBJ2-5	TGTGCCAGCAGAAGGGACAGGCAAGAGACCCAGTACTTC	CASRRDRQETQYF
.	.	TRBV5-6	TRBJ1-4	TGTGCCAGCCGGAGGGTCGGCGGCAGGGAAAAACTGTTTTTT	CASRRVGGREKLFF
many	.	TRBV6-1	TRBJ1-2	TGTGCCAGCACCTTAGACGGAGGGGCAGGCTATGGCTACACCTTC	CASTLDGGAGYGYTF